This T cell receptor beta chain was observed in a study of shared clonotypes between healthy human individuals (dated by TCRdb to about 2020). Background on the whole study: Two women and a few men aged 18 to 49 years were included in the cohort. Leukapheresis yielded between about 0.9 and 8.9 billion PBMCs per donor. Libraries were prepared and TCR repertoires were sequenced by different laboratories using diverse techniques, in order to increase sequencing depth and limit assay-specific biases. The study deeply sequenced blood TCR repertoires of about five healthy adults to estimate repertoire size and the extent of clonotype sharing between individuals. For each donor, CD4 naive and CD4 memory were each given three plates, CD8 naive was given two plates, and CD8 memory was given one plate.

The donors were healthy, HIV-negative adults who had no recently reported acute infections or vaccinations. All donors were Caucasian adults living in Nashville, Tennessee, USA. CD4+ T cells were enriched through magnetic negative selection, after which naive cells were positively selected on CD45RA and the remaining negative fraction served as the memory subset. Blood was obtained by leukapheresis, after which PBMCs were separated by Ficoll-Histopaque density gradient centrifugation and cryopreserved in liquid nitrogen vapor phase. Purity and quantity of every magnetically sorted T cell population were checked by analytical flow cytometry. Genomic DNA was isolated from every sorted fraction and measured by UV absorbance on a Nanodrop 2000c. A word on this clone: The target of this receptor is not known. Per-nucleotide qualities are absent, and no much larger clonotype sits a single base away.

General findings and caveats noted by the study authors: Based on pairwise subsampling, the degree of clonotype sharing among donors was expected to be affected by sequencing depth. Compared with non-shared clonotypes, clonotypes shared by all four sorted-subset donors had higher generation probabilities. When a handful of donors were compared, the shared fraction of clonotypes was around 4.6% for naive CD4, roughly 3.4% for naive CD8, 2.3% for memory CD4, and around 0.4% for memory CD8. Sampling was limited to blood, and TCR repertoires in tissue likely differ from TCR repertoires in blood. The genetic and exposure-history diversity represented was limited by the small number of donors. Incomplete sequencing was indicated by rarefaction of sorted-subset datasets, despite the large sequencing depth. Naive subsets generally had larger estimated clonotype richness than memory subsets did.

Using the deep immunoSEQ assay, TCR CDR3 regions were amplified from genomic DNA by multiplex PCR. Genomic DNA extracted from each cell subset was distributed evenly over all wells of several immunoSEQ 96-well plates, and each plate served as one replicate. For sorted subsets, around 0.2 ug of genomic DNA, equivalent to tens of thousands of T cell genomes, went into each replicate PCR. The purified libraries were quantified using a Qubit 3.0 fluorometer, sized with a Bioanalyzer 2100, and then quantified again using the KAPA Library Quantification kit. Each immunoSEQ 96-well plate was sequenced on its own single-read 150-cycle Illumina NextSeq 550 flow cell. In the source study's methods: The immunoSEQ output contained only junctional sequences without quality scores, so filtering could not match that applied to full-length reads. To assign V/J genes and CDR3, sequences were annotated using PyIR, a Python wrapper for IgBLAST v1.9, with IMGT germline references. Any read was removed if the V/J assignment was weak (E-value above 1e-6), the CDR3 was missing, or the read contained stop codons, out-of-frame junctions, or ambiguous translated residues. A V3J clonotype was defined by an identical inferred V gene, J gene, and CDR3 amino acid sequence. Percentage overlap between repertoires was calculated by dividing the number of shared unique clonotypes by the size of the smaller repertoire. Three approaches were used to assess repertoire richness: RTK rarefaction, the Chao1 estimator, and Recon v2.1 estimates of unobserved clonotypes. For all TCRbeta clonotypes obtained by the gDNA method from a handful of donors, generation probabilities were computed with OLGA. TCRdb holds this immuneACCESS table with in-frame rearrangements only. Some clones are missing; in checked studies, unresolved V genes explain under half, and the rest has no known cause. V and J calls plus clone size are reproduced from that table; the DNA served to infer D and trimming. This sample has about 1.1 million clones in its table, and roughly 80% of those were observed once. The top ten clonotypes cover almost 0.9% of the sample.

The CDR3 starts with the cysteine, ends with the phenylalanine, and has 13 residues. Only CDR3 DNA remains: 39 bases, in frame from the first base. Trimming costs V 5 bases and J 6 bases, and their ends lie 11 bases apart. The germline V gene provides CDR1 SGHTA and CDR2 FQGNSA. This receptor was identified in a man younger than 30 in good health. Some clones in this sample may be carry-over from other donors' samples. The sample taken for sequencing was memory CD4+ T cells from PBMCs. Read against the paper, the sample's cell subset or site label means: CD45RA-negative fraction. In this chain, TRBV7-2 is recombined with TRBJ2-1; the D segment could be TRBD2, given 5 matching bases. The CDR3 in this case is CASSRTRINEQFF. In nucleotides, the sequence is TGTGCCAGCAGCCGAACTAGGATCAATGAGCAGTTCTTC.